The 25 T cell receptor beta chains below come from one sample, sequenced in a study of identical twins. TCRdb reprocessed the 5' RACE reads with MiXCR, giving one entry per CDR3 protein. The sample carries under 250,000 distinct CDR3 sequences, more than 9.5% recorded once. The same data also contributed to another study, on yellow fever vaccine responses in identical twins.

The sequencing sample was made of memory (CD45RO+) T cells sorted from blood. The receptors come from a woman younger than 35 in good health.

The rearrangement uses TRBV19 and TRBJ2-5; 8 bases line up with TRBD1. This CDR3 contains 14 residues. The trim removed 9 bases at V and 4 bases at J, leaving 10 bases unmatched. CDR1 and CDR2 (germline): LNHDA, SQIVND (reference sequence). CDR3: CASRIPGGGETQYF. CDR3 sequence (DNA): TGTGCCAGCCGAATACCAGGGGGCGGAGAGACCCAGTACTTC.

The chain recombines TRBV7-2 with TRBJ1-1; D is uncertain. From germline, CDR1 is SGHTA and CDR2 FQGNSA. The CDR3 loop spans 10 amino acids. V lost 6 bases and J lost 10, with 9 bases in between. Here the CDR3 reads CASSQAGAFF. The CDR3 coding sequence is TGTGCCAGCAGTCAGGCCGGAGCTTTCTTT.

This clonotype was observed at least ten times. The CDR3 reads CATSDTSYNEQFF. The CDR3 region has the DNA TGTGCCACCAGTGATACCAGTTACAATGAGCAGTTCTTC. V is TRBV24-1 and J is TRBJ2-1; no firm D call. Trimming shortened V by 3 bases and J by 4 bases, and 6 bases separated the two germline ends. The CDR3 runs 13 residues. Germline values: CDR1 KGHDR, CDR2 SFDVKD.

This clonotype was counted a few times. The V and J genes are TRBV7-6 and TRBJ2-1, with 10 bases matching TRBD2. This CDR3 has 16 amino acids. V was pared by 0 bases and J by 7 bases, with 6 bases of the junction left unmatched. Per germline, CDR1 SGHVS and CDR2 FNYEAQ. The CDR3 sequence is CASSLAQRGGLNEQFF. CDR3 nucleotide sequence: TGTGCCAGCAGCTTAGCACAGCGGGGGGGCTTAAATGAGCAGTTCTTC.

This clonotype occurred many times. V and J are TRBV4-2 and TRBJ2-3; the D gene is possibly TRBD1 (5 bases). Germline loops: CDR1 LGHNA, CDR2 YNFKEQ. The CDR3 totals 16 residues. The ends were cut back, 0 bases at V and 1 base at J, with 11 bases in the middle. The CDR3 coding sequence is TGTGCCAGCAGCCAAGATCCAGGGAAAGGCACAGATACGCAGTATTTT. This gives the protein CASSQDPGKGTDTQYF.

The CDR3 sequence is CASSTLAGGLQETQYF. CDR3 bases: TGTGCCAGCTCAACACTAGCGGGGGGACTCCAAGAGACCCAGTACTTC. This rearrangement joins TRBV18 to TRBJ2-5; 12 nucleotides agree with TRBD2. Germline assignment: CDR1 KGHSH and CDR2 LQKENI. The CDR3 runs to 16 residues. Trimming removed 5 bases from V and 1 base from J; junction bases left unmatched: 5.

This chain connects TRBV5-3 to TRBJ2-1; possibly TRBD2 for D (5 bases). TRBV5-3 is identified as an open reading frame with a role that is uncertain. CDR3 length equals 17 residues. The V end lost 2 bases, the J end lost 0 bases, and 15 bases lay between the germline ends. DNA for the CDR3: TGTGCCAGAAGCTTTTACGTGGCGGGCAGCTCCTACAATGAGCAGTTCTTC. This sequence encodes CARSFYVAGSSYNEQFF.

This clonotype was observed at least ten times. The V and J genes are TRBV15 and TRBJ2-2; 12 positions agree with TRBD2. The V gene end was trimmed by 3 bases and the J gene end by 2 bases; junction bases not matched to a gene: 4. Looked up from germline, CDR1 is LNHNV and CDR2 is YYDKDF (reference sequence). CDR3 length: 17 amino acids. CDR3 coding DNA: TGTGCCACCAGCAGTCGGACTAGCGGGATAAACACCGGGGAGCTGTTTTTT. Translated, it gives CATSSRTSGINTGELFF. The entire variable domain, with the rest obtained from reference TRBV15 and TRBJ2-2, is as follows: DAMVIQNPRYQVTQFGKPVTLSCSQTLNHNVMYWYQQKSSQAPKLLFHYYDKDFNNEADTPDNFQSRRPNTSFCFLDIRSPGLGDTAMYLCATSSRTSGINTGELFFGEGSRLTVL.

This clonotype was seen a handful of times. The rearrangement links TRBV29-1 to TRBJ2-5; 9 bases are shared with TRBD2. The germline gives CDR1 SQVTM, CDR2 ANQGSEA. V shed 6 bases and J 1 base; nucleotides not matched to a gene: 6. The CDR3 is 14 amino acids. CDR3 loop: CSVFSGGFQETQYF. As DNA, the CDR3 is TGCAGCGTATTTAGCGGGGGATTCCAAGAGACCCAGTACTTC.

This clonotype was observed a handful of times. The chain combines TRBV7-2 with TRBJ2-1, with TRBD2 matching over 7 bases. V shed 3 bases and J 8 bases; nucleotides not matched to a gene: 7. CDR1 and CDR2 (germline): SGHTA, FQGNSA. The length of the CDR3 is 14 residues. The CDR3 is CASSFSGNGYEQFF. CDR3 DNA: TGTGCCAGCAGCTTCAGCGGGAATGGCTATGAGCAGTTCTTC.

This clonotype turned up a few times. The chain joins TRBV5-4 to TRBJ2-3; D might be TRBD2 (7 bases). CDR1 is SGHNT, CDR2 YYREEE, per germline (reference sequence). Trimming shortened V by 4 bases and J by 1 base, and 13 bases separated the two germline ends. This CDR3 region has 15 residues. CDR3 DNA sequence: TGTGCCAGCAGCCGGTCGGGGGGCGGCACAGATACGCAGTATTTT. Its translation is CASSRSGGGTDTQYF.

In this sample, this clonotype turned up many times. The chain carries TRBV20-1 and TRBJ2-7, with TRBD2 matching over 8 bases. J gave up 1 base and V 3 bases, and 5 bases lay outside the gene matches. The germline CDR1 and CDR2 sequences are DFQATT and SNEGSKA (reference sequence). This CDR3 spans 14 amino acids. In DNA, the CDR3 is TGCAGTGCTAGCAAAGCGGGGGATTCCTACGAGCAGTACTTC. It yields the protein CSASKAGDSYEQYF.

This clonotype was found many times. V and J are TRBV9 and TRBJ2-1, with 9 nucleotides matching TRBD2. The germline V gene encodes CDR1 SGDLS and CDR2 YYNGEE. The CDR3 covers 14 residues. J lost 10 bases, V lost 0 bases, and 5 bases had no gene match. Written as DNA, the CDR3 is TGTGCCAGCAGCGTAGTACTAGCGGGTGGGGAGCAGTTCTTC. Its protein product is CASSVVLAGGEQFF.

This clonotype was found a few times. The chain has TRBV27 and TRBJ2-2; unclear D gene. Trimming left V 3 bases short and J 1 base short, with 6 bases between. The CDR3 length is 14 residues. Germline V CDR1 and CDR2: MNHEY, SMNVEV (reference sequence). CDR3 region: CASSFTVNTGELFF. CDR3 in DNA: TGTGCCAGCAGTTTTACAGTGAACACCGGGGAGCTGTTTTTT.

This clonotype turned up a few times. The rearrangement uses TRBV11-1 and TRBJ2-2; TRBD2 might be the D (6 bases). This CDR3 spans 15 amino acids. The germline V gene has CDR1 SGHAT and CDR2 FQDESV (reference sequence). Trimming took 4 bases from V and 6 from J, leaving 15 bases between them. In nucleotides, the CDR3 is TGTGCCAGCAGCTCTGGTCTAACGGGGGCCGGGGAGCTGTTTTTT. Residues: CASSSGLTGAGELFF.

This clonotype was counted many times. This chain joins TRBV7-2 and TRBJ1-1; TRBD1 agrees at 8 bases. J gave up 1 base and V 5 bases, and 9 bases lay outside the gene matches. This CDR3 spans 16 amino acids. Germline V lookup: CDR1 SGHTA, CDR2 FQGNSA. The CDR3 spells CASSTLSGTGNTEAFF. The CDR3 nucleotides are TGTGCCAGCAGCACCCTTTCCGGGACAGGGAACACTGAAGCTTTCTTT.

This clonotype was recorded at least ten times. The chain uses TRBV20-1 and TRBJ1-3; possibly TRBD1 for D (6 bases). V was cut by 5 bases and J by 4 bases, with 15 bases left in between. Germline V CDR1 and CDR2: DFQATT, SNEGSKA (reference sequence). The CDR3 sequence is 14 residues long. The CDR3 DNA is TGCAGTGCTGCCAGGGGTGACTCGGGAAACACCATATATTTT. Protein sequence: CSAARGDSGNTIYF.

This clonotype was detected a few times. The chain employs TRBV7-9 and TRBJ2-7; possibly TRBD1 or TRBD2 for D (5 bases each). This CDR3 contains 15 residues. Trimming took off 5 bases at V and 4 bases at J, with 18 bases between the two ends. Germline V lookup: CDR1 SEHNR, CDR2 FQNEAQ (reference sequence). CDR3 nucleotides: TGTGCCAGCAGCACGGATCTGGGGACGGATTACGAGCAGTACTTC. Encoded protein: CASSTDLGTDYEQYF.

This clonotype was recorded a few times. The rearrangement links TRBV18 to TRBJ2-5; TRBD1 is a possible D gene (6 bases). CDR3 size: 15 residues. Deletions cut 3 bases from V and 5 bases from J, with 16 bases between. The germline V gene encodes CDR1 KGHSH and CDR2 LQKENI. The CDR3 sequence is CASSPREQGPETQYF. CDR3 sequence (DNA): TGTGCCAGCTCACCGAGAGAACAGGGCCCGGAGACCCAGTACTTC.

This clonotype was counted a few times. The CDR3 sequence: CASSYLIEASGGGAGLFF. The CDR3 nucleotides are TGTGCCAGCAGTTACTTGATCGAGGCTAGCGGGGGAGGGGCTGGCTTGTTCTTC. The gene calls are TRBV6-2 or TRBV6-3 and TRBJ2-1, with 10 positions matching TRBD2. Looked up from germline, CDR1 is MNHEY and CDR2 is SVGEGT. The CDR3 loop spans 18 amino acids. The V gene end was trimmed by 1 base and the J gene end by 15 bases; junction bases not matched to a gene: 21.

This clonotype was counted only a few times. J is TRBJ2-1 and V is TRBV9; 9 nucleotides match TRBD2. V lost 5 bases, J lost 0 bases, and 12 bases stayed unmatched. The germline V gene encodes CDR1 SGDLS and CDR2 YYNGEE. There are 18 residues in the CDR3. The chain's CDR3 is CASSPGASGTHSYNEQFF. DNA of the CDR3: TGTGCCAGCAGTCCGGGGGCTAGCGGGACCCACTCCTACAATGAGCAGTTCTTC.

This clonotype was seen repeatedly, ten times or more. The chain employs TRBV3-1 and TRBJ1-1; unclear D gene. CDR1 and CDR2 from the germline V gene are LGHDT and YNNKEL (reference sequence). This CDR3 is 16 amino acids long. V lost 0 bases and J lost 4, with 15 bases in between. CDR3: CASSQDSFASLTEAFF. In DNA form, the CDR3 reads TGTGCCAGCAGCCAAGATAGTTTCGCCAGTCTCACTGAAGCTTTCTTT.

This clonotype has more than one count but fewer than ten. The J gene is TRBJ2-1, the V gene TRBV7-2; D remains unclear. Germline CDR1 reads SGHTA; CDR2 reads FQGNSA. The V end was cut by 1 base, the J end by 12 bases, with 10 bases between. The CDR3 contains 12 residues. DNA of the CDR3: TGTGCCAGCAGCTTAGATAGTCCTTGGCAGTTCTTC. Translation: CASSLDSPWQFF.

This clonotype appeared many times. V is TRBV29-1 and J is TRBJ2-2, with TRBD1 identical over 11 bases. The germline gives CDR1 SQVTM, CDR2 ANQGSEA. The trim removed 7 bases at V and 6 bases at J, leaving 4 bases unmatched. The CDR3 loop spans 13 amino acids. The CDR3 reads CSGGDRGAGELFF. Here the CDR3 DNA reads TGCAGCGGTGGGGACAGGGGGGCCGGGGAGCTGTTTTTT.

V gene TRBV5-1 combines with J gene TRBJ1-4; possibly TRBD1 for D (6 bases). Germline loops: CDR1 SGHRS, CDR2 YFSETQ. V was pared by 4 bases and J by 1 base, with 8 bases between. This CDR3 spans 14 amino acids. Here the CDR3 reads CASSPTGTNEKLFF. The CDR3 nucleotides read TGCGCCAGCAGCCCGACAGGAACTAATGAAAAACTGTTTTTT.